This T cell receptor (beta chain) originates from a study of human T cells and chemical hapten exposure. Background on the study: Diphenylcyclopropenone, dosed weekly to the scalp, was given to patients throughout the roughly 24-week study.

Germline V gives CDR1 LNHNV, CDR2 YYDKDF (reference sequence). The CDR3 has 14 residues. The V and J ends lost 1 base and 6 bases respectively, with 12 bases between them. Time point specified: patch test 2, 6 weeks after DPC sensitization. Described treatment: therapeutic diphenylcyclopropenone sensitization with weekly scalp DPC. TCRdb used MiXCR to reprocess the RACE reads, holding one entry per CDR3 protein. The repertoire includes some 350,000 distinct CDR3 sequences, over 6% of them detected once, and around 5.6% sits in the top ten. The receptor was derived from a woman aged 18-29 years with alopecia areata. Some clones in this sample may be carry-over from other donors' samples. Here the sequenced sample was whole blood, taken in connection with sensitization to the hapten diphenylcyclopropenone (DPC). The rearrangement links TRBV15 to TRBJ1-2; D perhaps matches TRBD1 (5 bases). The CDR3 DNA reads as TGTGCCACCAGCAGAGCAGGGATCTTCAATGGCTACACCTTC. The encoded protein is CATSRAGIFNGYTF.